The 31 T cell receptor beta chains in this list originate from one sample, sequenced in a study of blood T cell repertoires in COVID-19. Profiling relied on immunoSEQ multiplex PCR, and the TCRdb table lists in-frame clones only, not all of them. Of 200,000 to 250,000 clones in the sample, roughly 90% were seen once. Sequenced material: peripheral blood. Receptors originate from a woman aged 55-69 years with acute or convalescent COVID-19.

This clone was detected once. In DNA, the CDR3 is TGTGCCAGCAGTTACGGCAGGAACTACGAGCAGTACTTC. It translates to CASSYGRNYEQYF. This chain joins TRBV6-5 and TRBJ2-7; D ambiguous. CDR1 and CDR2 (germline): MNHEY, SVGAGI. The CDR3 runs 13 residues. The V end was cut by 2 bases, the J end by 3 bases, with 8 bases between.

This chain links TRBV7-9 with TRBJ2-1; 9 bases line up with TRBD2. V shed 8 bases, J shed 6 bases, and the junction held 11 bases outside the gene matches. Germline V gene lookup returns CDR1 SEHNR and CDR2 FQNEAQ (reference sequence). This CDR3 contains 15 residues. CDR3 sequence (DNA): TGTGCCAGCCTTGGCGGGGGGGCCCACCCCAATGAGCAGTTCTTC. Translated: CASLGGGAHPNEQFF. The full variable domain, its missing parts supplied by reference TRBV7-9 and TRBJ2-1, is DTGVSQNPRHKITKRGQNVTFRCDPISEHNRLYWYRQTLGQGPEFLTYFQNEAQLEKSRLLSDRFSAERPKGSFSTLEIQRTEQGDSAMYLCASLGGGAHPNEQFFGPGTRLTVL.

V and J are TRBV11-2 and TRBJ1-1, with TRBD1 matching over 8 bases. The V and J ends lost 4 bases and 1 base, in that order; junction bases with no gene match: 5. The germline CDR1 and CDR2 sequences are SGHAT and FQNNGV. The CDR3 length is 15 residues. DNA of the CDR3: TGTGCCAGCAGCTGGGACAGGCGCCGGAACACTGAAGCTTTCTTT. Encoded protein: CASSWDRRRNTEAFF.

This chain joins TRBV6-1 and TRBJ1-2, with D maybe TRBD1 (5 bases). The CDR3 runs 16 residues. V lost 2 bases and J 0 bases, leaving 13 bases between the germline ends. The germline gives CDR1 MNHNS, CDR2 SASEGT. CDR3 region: CASSESRAKANYGYTF. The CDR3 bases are TGTGCCAGCAGTGAAAGCAGGGCGAAAGCTAACTATGGCTACACCTTC.

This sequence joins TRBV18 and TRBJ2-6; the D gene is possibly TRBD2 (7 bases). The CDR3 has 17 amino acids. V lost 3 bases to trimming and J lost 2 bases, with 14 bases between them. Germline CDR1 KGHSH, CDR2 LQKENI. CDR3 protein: CASSPNRGATGANVLTF. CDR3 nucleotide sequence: TGTGCCAGCTCACCGAATCGGGGGGCCACTGGGGCCAACGTCCTGACTTTC. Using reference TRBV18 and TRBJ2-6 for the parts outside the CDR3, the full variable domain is NAGVMQNPRHLVRRRGQEARLRCSPMKGHSHVYWYRQLPEEGLKFMVYLQKENIIDESGMPKERFSAEFPKEGPSILRIQQVVRGDSAAYFCASSPNRGATGANVLTFGAGSRLTVL.

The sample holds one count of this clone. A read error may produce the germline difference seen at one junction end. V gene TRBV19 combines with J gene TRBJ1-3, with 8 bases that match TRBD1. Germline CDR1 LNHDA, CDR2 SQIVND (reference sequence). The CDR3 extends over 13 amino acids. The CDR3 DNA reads TGTGCCAGTAGGACCTGGACGACAGGGGTGTTGCATTTT. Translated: CASRTWTTGVLHF.

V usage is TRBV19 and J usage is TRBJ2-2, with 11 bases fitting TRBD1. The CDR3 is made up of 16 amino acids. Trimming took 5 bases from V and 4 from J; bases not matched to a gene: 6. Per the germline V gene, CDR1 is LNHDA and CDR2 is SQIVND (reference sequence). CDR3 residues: CASSPGTGGSTGELFF. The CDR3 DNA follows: TGTGCCAGTAGTCCCGGGACAGGGGGAAGCACCGGGGAGCTGTTTTTT.

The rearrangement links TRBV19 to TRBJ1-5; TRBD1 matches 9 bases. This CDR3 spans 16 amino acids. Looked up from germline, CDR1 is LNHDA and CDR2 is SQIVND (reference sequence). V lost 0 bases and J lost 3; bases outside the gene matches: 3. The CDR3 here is CASSIEDRGPNQPQHF. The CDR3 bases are TGTGCCAGTAGTATAGAGGACAGGGGCCCCAATCAGCCCCAGCATTTT. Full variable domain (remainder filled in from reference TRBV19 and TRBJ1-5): DGGITQSPKYLFRKEGQNVTLSCEQNLNHDAMYWYRQDPGQGLRLIYYSQIVNDFQKGDIAEGYSVSREKKESFPLTVTSAQKNPTAFYLCASSIEDRGPNQPQHFGDGTRLSIL.

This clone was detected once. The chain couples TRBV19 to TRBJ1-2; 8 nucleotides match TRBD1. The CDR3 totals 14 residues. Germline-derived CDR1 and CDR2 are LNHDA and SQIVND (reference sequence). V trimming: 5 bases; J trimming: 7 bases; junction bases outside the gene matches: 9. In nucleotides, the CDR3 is TGTGCCAGTAGTGCGGGTATCAGGGGGCTTGGCTACACCTTC. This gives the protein CASSAGIRGLGYTF.

CDR3 amino acids: CASTPTERASLYNEQFF. The CDR3 DNA follows: TGTGCCAGCACTCCCACCGAACGGGCTAGCCTCTACAATGAGCAGTTCTTC. The chain links TRBV6-7 to TRBJ2-1; TRBD2 is a possible D gene (5 bases). TRBV6-7 qualifies as an ORF whose function is uncertain. The CDR3 is made up of 17 amino acids. Deletions cut 7 bases from V and 3 bases from J, with 22 bases between.

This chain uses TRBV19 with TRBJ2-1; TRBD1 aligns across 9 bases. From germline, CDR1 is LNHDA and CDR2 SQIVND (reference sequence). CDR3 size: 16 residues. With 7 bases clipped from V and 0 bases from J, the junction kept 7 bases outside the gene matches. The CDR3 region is CASTLGQGSSYNEQFF. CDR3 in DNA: TGTGCCAGTACCCTGGGACAGGGCAGCTCCTACAATGAGCAGTTCTTC. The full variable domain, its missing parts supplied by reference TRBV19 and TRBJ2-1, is DGGITQSPKYLFRKEGQNVTLSCEQNLNHDAMYWYRQDPGQGLRLIYYSQIVNDFQKGDIAEGYSVSREKKESFPLTVTSAQKNPTAFYLCASTLGQGSSYNEQFFGPGTRLTVL.

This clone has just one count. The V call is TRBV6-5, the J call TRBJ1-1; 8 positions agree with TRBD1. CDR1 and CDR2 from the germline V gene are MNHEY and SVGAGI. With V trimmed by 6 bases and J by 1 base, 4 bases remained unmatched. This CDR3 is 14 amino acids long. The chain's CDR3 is CASRTGQENTEAFF. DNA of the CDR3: TGTGCCAGCAGGACGGGACAGGAGAACACTGAAGCTTTCTTT.

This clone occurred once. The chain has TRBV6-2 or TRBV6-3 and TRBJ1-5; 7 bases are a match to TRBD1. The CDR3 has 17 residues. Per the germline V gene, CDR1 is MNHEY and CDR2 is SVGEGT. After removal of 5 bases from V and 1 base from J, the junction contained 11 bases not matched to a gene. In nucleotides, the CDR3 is TGTGCCAGCAGTCGCCTCCCCACAGGGGTAAGCAATCAGCCCCAGCATTTT. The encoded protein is CASSRLPTGVSNQPQHF.

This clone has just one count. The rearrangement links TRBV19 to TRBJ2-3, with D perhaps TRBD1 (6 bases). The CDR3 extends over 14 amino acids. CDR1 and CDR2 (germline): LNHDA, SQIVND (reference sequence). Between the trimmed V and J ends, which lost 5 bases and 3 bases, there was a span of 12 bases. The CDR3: CASSGRGWTDTQYF. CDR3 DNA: TGTGCCAGTAGTGGCAGGGGTTGGACAGATACGCAGTATTTT.

The CDR3: CASTLRTGANYGYTF. CDR3 DNA: TGCGCCAGCACTTTGAGGACAGGAGCTAACTATGGCTACACCTTC. The chain joins TRBV5-1 to TRBJ1-2; 7 nucleotides align to TRBD1. The CDR3 totals 15 residues. J was trimmed by 0 bases and V by 6 bases; bases with no gene match: 8. Germline CDR1 and CDR2: SGHRS and YFSETQ.

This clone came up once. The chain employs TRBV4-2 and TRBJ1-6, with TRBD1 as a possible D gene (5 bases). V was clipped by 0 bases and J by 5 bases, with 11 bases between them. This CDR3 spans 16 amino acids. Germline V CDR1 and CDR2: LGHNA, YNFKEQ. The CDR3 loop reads CASSQDNRLDNSPLHF. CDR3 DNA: TGTGCCAGCAGCCAAGACAACAGGCTAGATAATTCACCCCTCCACTTT.

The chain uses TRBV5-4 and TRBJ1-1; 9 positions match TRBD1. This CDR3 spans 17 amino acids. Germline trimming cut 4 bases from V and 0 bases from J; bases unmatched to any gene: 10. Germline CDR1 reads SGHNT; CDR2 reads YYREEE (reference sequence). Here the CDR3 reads CASSETGTGIMNTEAFF. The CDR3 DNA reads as TGTGCCAGCAGCGAGACCGGGACAGGGATCATGAACACTGAAGCTTTCTTT.

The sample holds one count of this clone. CDR3 residues: CAVAGLNTEAFF. In DNA form, the CDR3 reads TGTGCCGTCGCGGGGTTGAACACTGAAGCTTTCTTT. The V and J genes are TRBV13 and TRBJ1-1; D gene ambiguous. The CDR3 spans 12 residues. Trimming took off 11 bases at V and 0 bases at J, with 10 bases between the two ends. The germline gives CDR1 PRHDT, CDR2 FYEKMQ (reference sequence).

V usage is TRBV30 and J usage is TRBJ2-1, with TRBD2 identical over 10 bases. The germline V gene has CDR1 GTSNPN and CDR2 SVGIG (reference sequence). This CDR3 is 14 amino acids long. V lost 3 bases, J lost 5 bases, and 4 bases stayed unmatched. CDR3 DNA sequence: TGTGCCTGGAGCGGGACTAGCGCTCACAATGAGCAGTTCTTC. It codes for CAWSGTSAHNEQFF.

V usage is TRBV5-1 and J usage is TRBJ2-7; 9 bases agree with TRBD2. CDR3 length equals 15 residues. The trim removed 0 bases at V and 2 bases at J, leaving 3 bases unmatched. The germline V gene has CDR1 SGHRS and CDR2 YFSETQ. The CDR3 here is CASSLEGLAPYEQYF. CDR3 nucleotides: TGCGCCAGCAGCTTGGAAGGACTAGCGCCCTACGAGCAGTACTTC.

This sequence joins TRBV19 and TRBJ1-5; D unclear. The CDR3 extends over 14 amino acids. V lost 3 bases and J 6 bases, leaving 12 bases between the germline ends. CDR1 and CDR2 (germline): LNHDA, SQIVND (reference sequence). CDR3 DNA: TGTGCCAGTAGTATCCGAGGGTTTTCTCAGCCCCAGCATTTT. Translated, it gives CASSIRGFSQPQHF.

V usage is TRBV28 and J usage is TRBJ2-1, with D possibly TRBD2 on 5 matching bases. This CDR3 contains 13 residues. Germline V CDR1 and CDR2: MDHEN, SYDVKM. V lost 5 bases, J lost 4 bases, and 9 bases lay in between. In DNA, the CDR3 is TGTGCCAGCAGTCCTAGGAGGTACAATGAGCAGTTCTTC. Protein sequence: CASSPRRYNEQFF.

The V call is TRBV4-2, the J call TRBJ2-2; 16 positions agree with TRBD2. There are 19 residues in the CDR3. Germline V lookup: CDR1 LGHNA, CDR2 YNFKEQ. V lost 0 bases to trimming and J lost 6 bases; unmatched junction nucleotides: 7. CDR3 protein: CASSQEGLAGGPRSGELFF. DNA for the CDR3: TGTGCCAGCAGCCAAGAGGGACTAGCGGGAGGGCCAAGGTCCGGGGAGCTGTTTTTT.

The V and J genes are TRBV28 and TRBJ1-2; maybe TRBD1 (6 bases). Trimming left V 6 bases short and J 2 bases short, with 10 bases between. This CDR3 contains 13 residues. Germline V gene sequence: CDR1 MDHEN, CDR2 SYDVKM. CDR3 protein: CASSPDRNYGYTF. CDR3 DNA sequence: TGTGCCAGCAGCCCGGACAGAAACTATGGCTACACCTTC.

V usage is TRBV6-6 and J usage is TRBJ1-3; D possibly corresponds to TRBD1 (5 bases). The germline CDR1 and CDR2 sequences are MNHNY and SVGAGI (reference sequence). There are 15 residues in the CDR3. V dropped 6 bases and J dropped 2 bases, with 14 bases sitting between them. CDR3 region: CASSRDPGTGNTIYF. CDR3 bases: TGTGCCAGCAGCCGCGACCCAGGGACTGGAAACACCATATATTTT.

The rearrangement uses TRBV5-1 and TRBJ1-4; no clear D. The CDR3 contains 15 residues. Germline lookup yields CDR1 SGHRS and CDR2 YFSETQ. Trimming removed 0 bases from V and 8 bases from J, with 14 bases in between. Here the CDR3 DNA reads TGCGCCAGCAGCTTGGTAGGAGGGTCTGAGGAAAAACTGTTTTTT. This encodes CASSLVGGSEEKLFF.

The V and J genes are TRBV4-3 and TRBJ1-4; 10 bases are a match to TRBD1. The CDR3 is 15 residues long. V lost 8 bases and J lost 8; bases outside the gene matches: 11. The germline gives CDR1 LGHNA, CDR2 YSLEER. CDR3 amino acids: CASSLSGTGEEKLFF. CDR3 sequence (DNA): TGCGCCAGCTCCTTATCCGGGACAGGGGAGGAAAAACTGTTTTTT.

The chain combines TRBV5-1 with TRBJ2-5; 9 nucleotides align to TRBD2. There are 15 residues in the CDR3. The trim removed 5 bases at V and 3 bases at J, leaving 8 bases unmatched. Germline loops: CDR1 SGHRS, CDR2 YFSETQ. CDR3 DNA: TGCGCCAGCAGGTCAGGCGGGGGGGAGAAAGAGACCCAGTACTTC. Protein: CASRSGGGEKETQYF.

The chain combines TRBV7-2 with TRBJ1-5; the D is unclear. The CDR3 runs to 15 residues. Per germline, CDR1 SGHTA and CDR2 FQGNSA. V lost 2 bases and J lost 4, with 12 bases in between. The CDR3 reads CASSLSWGGNQPQHF. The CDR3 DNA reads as TGTGCCAGCAGCTTATCGTGGGGAGGTAATCAGCCCCAGCATTTT.

The DNA for the CDR3 is TGTGCCAGCAGCCGTACAGGGGCCGCCACTGAAGCTTTCTTT. Translated, it gives CASSRTGAATEAFF. The gene calls are TRBV3-1 (or the pseudogene TRBV3-2) and TRBJ1-1; 7 positions match TRBD1. The trim removed 4 bases at V and 4 bases at J, leaving 6 bases unmatched. There are 14 residues in the CDR3. Germline CDR1 is LGHDT and CDR2 is YNNKEL (reference sequence).

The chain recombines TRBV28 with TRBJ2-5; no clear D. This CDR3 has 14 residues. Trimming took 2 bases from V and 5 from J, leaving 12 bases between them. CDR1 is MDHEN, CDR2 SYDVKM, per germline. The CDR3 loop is CASSLENSGETQYF. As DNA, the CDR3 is TGTGCCAGCAGTTTAGAAAACAGTGGGGAGACCCAGTACTTC.